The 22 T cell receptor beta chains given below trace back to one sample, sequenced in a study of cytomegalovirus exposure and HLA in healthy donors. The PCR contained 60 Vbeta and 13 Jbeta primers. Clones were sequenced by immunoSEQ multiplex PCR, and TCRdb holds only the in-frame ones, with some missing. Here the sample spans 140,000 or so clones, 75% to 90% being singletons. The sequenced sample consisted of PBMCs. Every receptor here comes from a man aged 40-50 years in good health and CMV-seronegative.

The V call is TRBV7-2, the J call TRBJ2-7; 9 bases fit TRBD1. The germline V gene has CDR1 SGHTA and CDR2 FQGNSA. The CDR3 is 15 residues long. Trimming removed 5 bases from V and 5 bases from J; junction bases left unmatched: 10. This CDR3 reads CASSASGTGYNEQYF. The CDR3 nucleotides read TGTGCCAGCAGCGCGTCCGGGACAGGGTATAACGAGCAGTACTTC.

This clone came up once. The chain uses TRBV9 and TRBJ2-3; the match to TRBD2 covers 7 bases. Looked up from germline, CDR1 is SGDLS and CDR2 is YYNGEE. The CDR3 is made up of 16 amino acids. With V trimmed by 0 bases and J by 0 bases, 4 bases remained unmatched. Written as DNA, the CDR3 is TGTGCCAGCAGCGTAGGAGCGGGAACTAGCACAGATACGCAGTATTTT. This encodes CASSVGAGTSTDTQYF.

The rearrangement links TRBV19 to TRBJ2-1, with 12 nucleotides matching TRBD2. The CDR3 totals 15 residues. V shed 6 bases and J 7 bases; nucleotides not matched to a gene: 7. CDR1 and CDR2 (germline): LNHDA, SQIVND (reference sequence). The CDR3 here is CASSNLAGGRNEQFF. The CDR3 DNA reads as TGTGCCAGTAGCAATCTAGCGGGGGGGCGGAATGAGCAGTTCTTC.

The DNA for the CDR3 is TGTGCCAGCAGCACCCTGACAGGACCAGATACGCAGTATTTT. It codes for CASSTLTGPDTQYF. The gene calls are TRBV11-1 and TRBJ2-3, with a weak D call TRBD1 (6 bases). Per germline, CDR1 SGHAT and CDR2 FQDESV (reference sequence). The CDR3 contains 14 residues. Trimming shortened V by 5 bases and J by 4 bases, and 13 bases separated the two germline ends. The complete variable domain, with remaining parts taken from reference TRBV11-1 and TRBJ2-3, reads EAEVAQSPRYKITEKSQAVAFWCDPISGHATLYWYRQILGQGPELLVQFQDESVVDDSQLPKDRFSAERLKGVDSTLKIQPAELGDSAMYLCASSTLTGPDTQYFGPGTRLTVL.

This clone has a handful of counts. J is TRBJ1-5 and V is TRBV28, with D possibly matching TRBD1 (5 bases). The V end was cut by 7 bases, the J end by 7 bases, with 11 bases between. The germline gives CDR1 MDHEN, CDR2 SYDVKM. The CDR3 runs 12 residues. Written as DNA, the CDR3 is TGTGCCAGCACTACGGGGGAACAGCCCCAGCATTTT. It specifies CASTTGEQPQHF.

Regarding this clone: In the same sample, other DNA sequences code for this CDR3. CDR3: CASSRLAGGTDTQYF. The CDR3 DNA sequence: TGTGCCAGCAGCCGACTAGCGGGGGGCACAGATACGCAGTATTTT. J is TRBJ2-3 and V is TRBV11-2, with TRBD2 matching 12 bases. The CDR3 sequence is 15 residues long. Unmatched junction bases numbered 1, after V lost 5 bases and J lost 1 base. Germline CDR1 reads SGHAT; CDR2 reads FQNNGV.

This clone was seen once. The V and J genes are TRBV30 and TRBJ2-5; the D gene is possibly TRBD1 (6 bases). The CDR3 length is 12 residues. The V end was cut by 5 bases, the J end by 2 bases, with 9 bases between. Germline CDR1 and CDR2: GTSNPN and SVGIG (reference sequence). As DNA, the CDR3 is TGTGCCTGGGAGACAGGACAAGAGACCCAGTACTTC. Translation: CAWETGQETQYF.

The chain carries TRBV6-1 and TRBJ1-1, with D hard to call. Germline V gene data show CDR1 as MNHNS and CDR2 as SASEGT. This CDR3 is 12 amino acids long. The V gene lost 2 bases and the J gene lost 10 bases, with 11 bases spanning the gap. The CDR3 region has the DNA TGTGCCAGCAGTGAATCAAGAGTATCAGCTTTCTTT. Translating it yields CASSESRVSAFF.

The CDR3 sequence: CASSTLRVTYGYTF. The CDR3 coding sequence is TGTGCCAGTAGTACGCTCCGGGTTACCTATGGCTACACCTTC. V and J are TRBV19 and TRBJ1-2; no clear D gene. Germline CDR1 and CDR2: LNHDA and SQIVND (reference sequence). CDR3 length: 14 residues. The V gene lost 4 bases and the J gene lost 4 bases, with 13 bases spanning the gap.

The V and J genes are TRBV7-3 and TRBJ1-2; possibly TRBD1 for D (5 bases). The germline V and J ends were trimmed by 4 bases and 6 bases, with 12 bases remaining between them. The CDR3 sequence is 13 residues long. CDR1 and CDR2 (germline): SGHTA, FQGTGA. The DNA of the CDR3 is TGTGCCAGCAGCTACGACAGCTCCAATGGCTACACCTTC. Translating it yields CASSYDSSNGYTF.

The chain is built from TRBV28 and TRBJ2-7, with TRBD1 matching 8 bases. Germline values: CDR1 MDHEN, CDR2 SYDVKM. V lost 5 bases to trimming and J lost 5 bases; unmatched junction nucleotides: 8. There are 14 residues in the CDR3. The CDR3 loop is CASSTRQGRNEQYF. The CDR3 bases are TGTGCCAGCAGTACAAGACAGGGGAGGAACGAGCAGTACTTC. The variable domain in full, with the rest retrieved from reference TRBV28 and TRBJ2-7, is DVKVTQSSRYLVKRTGEKVFLECVQDMDHENMFWYRQDPGLGLRLIYFSYDVKMKEKGDIPEGYSVSREKKERFSLILESASTNQTSMYLCASSTRQGRNEQYFGPGTRLTVT.

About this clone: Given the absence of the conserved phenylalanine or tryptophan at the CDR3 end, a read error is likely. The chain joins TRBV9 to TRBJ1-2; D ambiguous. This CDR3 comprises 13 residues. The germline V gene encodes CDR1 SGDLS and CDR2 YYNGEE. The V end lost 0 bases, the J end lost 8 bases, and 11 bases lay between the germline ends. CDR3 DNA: TGTGCCAGCAGCGTAGAGGACCGCTGGGGCTACACCGTC. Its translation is CASSVEDRWGYTV.

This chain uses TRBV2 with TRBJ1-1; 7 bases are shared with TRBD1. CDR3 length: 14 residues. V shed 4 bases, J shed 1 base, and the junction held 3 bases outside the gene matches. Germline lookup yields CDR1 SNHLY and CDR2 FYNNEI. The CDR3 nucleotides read TGTGCCAGCAGTGTAGGGGACAGGAACACTGAAGCTTTCTTT. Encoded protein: CASSVGDRNTEAFF.

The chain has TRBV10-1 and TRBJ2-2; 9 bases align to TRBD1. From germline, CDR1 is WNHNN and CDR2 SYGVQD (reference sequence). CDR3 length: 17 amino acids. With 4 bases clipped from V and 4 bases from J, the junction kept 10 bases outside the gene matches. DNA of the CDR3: TGCGCCAGCAGTGTAGCTCGTGGGACAGGGCTCACCGGGGAGCTGTTTTTT. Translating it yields CASSVARGTGLTGELFF.

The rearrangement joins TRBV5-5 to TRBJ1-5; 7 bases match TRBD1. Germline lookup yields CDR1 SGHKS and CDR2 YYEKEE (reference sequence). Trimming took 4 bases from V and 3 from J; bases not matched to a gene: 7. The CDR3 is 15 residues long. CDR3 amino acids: CASSRRDSLNQPQHF. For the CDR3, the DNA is TGTGCCAGCAGCCGCCGGGACAGTCTCAATCAGCCCCAGCATTTT.

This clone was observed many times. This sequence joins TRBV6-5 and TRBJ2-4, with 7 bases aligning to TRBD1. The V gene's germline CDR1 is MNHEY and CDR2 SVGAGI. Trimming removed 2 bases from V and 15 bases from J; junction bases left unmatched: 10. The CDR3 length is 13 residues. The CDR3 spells CASSYTRDRQGYF. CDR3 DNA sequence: TGTGCCAGCAGTTACACAAGGGACAGACAAGGGTACTTC.

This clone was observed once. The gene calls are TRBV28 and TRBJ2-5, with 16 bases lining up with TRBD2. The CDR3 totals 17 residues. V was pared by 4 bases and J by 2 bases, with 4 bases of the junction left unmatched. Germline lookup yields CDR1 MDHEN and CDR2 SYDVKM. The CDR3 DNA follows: TGTGCCAGCAGTTCACCGGGACTAGCGGGAGGGCAAGAGACCCAGTACTTC. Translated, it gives CASSSPGLAGGQETQYF.

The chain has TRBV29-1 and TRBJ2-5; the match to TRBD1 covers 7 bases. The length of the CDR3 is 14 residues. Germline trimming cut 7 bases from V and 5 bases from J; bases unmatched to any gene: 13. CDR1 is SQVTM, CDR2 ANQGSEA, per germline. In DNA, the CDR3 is TGCAGCGAGCCGCCTACAGGGGAGCGCGAGACCCAGTACTTC. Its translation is CSEPPTGERETQYF.

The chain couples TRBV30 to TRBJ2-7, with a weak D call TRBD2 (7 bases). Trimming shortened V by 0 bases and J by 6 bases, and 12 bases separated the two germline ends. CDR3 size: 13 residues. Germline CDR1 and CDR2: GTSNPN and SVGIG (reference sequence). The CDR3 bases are TGTGCCTGGAGTGTAGGGAGGGGGGGCGAGCAGTACTTC. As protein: CAWSVGRGGEQYF.

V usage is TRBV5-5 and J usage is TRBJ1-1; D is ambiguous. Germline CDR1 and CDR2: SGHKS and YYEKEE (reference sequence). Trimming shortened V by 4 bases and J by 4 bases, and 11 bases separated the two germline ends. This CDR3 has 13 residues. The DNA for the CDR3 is TGTGCCAGCAGCCTCGAGGGCTTCACTGAAGCTTTCTTT. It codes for CASSLEGFTEAFF.

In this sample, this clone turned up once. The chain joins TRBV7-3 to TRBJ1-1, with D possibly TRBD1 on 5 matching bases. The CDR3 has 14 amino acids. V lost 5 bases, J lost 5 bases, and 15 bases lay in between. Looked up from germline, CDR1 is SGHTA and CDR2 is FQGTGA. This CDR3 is CASSPRLGGTEAFF. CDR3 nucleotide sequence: TGTGCCAGCAGCCCCCGGCTCGGGGGGACTGAAGCTTTCTTT.

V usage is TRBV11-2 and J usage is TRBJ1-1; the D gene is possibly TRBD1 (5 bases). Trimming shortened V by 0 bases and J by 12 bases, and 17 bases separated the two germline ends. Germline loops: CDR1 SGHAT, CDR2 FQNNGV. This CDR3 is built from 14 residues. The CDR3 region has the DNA TGTGCCAGCAGCTTAGACGTATACAGGATCCCCCCTTTCTTT. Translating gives CASSLDVYRIPPFF.